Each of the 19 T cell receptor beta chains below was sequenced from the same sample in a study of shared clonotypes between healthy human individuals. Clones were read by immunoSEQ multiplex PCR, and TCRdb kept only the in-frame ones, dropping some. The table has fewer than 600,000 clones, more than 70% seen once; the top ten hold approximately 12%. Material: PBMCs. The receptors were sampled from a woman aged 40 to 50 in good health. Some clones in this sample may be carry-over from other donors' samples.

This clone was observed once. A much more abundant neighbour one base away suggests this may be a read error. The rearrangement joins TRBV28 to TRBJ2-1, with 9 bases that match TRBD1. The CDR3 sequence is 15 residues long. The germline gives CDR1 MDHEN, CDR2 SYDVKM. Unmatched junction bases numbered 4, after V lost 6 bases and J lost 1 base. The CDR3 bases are TGTGCCAGCAGCGCCGGGACAGGGTCCTACAATGAGCAGTTCTTC. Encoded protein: CASSAGTGSYNEQFF.

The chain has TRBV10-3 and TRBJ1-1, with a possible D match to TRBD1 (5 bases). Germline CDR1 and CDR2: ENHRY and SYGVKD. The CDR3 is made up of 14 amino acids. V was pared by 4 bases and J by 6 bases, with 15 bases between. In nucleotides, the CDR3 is TGTGCCATCAGTGCGCGGCAGTCGGGGGCTGAAGCTTTCTTT. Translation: CAISARQSGAEAFF.

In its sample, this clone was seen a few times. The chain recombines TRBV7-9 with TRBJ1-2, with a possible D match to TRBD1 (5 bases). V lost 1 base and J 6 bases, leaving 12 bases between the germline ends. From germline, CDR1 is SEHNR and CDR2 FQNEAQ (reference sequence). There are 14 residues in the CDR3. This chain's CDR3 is CASSLEARAHGYTF. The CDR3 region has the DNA TGTGCCAGCAGCTTAGAGGCCAGGGCTCATGGCTACACCTTC.

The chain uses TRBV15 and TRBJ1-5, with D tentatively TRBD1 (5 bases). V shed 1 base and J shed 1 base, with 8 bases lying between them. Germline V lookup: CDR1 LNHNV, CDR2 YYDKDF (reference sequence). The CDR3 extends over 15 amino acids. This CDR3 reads CATSRGGRSNQPQHF. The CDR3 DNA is TGTGCCACCAGCAGAGGGGGCAGGAGCAATCAGCCCCAGCATTTT.

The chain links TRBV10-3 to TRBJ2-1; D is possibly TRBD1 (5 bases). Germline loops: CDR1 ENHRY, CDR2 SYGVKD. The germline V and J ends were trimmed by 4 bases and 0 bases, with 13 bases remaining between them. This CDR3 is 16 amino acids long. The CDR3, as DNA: TGTGCCATCAGTGTAGGGGAAGATGTCTCCTACAATGAGCAGTTCTTC. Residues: CAISVGEDVSYNEQFF.

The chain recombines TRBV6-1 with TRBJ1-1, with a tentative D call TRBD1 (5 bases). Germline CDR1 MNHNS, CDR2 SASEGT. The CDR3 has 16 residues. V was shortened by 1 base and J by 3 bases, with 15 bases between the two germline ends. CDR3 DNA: TGTGCCAGCAGTGAAGGGGCCTTTCAGGGACACACTGAAGCTTTCTTT. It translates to CASSEGAFQGHTEAFF.

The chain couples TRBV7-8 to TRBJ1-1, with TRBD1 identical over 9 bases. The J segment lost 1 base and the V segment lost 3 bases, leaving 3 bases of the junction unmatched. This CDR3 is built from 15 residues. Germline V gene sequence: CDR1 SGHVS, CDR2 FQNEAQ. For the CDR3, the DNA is TGTGCCAGCAGCTTCAGGGACAGGGCGAACACTGAAGCTTTCTTT. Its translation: CASSFRDRANTEAFF.

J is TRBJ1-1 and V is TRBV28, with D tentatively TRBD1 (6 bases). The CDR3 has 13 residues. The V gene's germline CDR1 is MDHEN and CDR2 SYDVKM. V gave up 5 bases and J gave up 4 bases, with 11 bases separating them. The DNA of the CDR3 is TGTGCCAGCAGTGCAGGGGAGGTCACTGAAGCTTTCTTT. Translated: CASSAGEVTEAFF.

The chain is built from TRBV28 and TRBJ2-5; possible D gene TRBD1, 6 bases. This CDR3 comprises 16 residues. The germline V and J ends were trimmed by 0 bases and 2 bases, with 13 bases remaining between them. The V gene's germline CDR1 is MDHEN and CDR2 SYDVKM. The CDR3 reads CASSLWGHRRQETQYF. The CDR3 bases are TGTGCCAGCAGTTTATGGGGACACCGGCGGCAAGAGACCCAGTACTTC.

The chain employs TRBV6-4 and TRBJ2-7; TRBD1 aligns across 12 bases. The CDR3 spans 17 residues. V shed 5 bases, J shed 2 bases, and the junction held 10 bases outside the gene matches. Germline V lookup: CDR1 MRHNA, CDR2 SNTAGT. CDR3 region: CASSSPGTGGFPYEQYF. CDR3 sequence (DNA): TGTGCCAGCAGTTCCCCCGGGACAGGGGGCTTCCCCTACGAGCAGTACTTC.

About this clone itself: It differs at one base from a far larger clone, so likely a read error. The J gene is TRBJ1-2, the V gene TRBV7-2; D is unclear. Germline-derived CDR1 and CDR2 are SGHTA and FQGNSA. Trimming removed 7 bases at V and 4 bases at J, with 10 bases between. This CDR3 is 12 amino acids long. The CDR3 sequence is CASIKNSYGYTF. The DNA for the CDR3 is TGTGCCAGCATCAAGAACAGCTATGGCTACACCTTC.

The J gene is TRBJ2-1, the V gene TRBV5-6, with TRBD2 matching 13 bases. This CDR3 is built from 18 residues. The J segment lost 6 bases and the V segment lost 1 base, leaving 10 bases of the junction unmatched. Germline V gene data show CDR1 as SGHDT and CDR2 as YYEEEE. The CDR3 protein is CASSLRLSGLAGPNEQFF. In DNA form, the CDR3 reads TGTGCCAGCAGCTTGCGTTTATCGGGACTAGCGGGACCCAATGAGCAGTTCTTC.

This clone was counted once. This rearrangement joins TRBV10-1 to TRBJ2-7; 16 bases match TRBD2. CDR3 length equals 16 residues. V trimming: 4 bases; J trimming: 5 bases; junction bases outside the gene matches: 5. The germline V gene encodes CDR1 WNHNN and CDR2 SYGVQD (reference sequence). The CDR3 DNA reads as TGCGCCAGCAGTGCAGGGACTAGCGGGAGGGCCCACGAGCAGTACTTC. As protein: CASSAGTSGRAHEQYF.

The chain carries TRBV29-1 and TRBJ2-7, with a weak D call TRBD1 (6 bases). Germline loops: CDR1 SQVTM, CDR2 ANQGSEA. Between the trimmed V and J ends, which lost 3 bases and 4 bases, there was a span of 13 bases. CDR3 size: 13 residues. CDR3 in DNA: TGCAGCGTTGAGGACAGCACGGCGTACGAGCAGTACTTC. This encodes CSVEDSTAYEQYF.

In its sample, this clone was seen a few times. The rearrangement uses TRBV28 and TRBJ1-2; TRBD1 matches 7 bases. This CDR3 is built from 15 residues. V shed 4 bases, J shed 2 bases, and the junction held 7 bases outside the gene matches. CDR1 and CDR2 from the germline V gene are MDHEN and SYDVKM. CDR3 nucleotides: TGTGCCAGCAGTTCCCCCCGGACAGGAAACTATGGCTACACCTTC. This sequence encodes CASSSPRTGNYGYTF.

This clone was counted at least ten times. The chain's CDR3 is CASSLGGNGETQYF. The DNA for the CDR3 is TGTGCCAGCAGCTTGGGGGGAAACGGAGAGACCCAGTACTTC. J is TRBJ2-5 and V is TRBV5-5, with D hard to call. CDR3 size: 14 residues. Trimming took 0 bases from V and 4 from J, leaving 10 bases between them. The germline gives CDR1 SGHKS, CDR2 YYEKEE (reference sequence). Looking up the rest from reference TRBV5-5 and TRBJ2-5 gives the full variable domain: DAGVTQSPTHLIKTRGQQVTLRCSPISGHKSVSWYQQVLGQGPQFIFQYYEKEERGRGNFPDRFSARQFPNYSSELNVNALLLGDSALYLCASSLGGNGETQYFGPGTRLLVL.

The CDR3 nucleotides read TGTGCCAGCAGTTTCCCAGGACAGGTAGAGACCCAGTACTTC. Its protein is CASSFPGQVETQYF. The rearrangement links TRBV28 to TRBJ2-5, with 7 bases matching TRBD1. The CDR3 covers 14 residues. Trimming removed 3 bases from V and 4 bases from J; junction bases left unmatched: 5. Germline CDR1 reads MDHEN; CDR2 reads SYDVKM.

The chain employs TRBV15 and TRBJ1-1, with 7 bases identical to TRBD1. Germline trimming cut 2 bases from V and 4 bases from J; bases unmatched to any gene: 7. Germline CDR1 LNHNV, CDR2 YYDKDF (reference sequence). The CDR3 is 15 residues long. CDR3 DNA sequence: TGTGCCACCAGCAGAAGACAGGGACTAAGCACTGAAGCTTTCTTT. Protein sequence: CATSRRQGLSTEAFF.

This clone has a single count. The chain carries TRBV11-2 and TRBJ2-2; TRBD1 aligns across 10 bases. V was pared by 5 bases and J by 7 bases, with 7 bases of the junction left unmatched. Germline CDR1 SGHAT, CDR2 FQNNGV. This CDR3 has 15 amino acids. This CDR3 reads CASSHRDRGRGELFF. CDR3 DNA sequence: TGTGCCAGCAGCCACCGGGACAGGGGCCGCGGGGAGCTGTTTTTT.